A selection of T cell receptor beta chains follows, all from one sample in a study of OX40 agonist ivuxolimab in advanced cancers. Profiled with immunoSEQ multiplex PCR; TCRdb holds only in-frame clones, not every one. The sample contains under 70,000 clones, 75% to 90% of which appear only once. Sequences were derived from CD4+ or CD8+ T cells sorted from blood, sampled in a trial of the OX40 agonist ivuxolimab. These receptors came from an adult with an advanced solid tumor such as melanoma, head and neck, liver or kidney cancer. The CDR3 runs from the conserved cysteine through the conserved F or W. A D gene is named only where the DNA matches it firmly. Only some rows state a clone size, as once, few, many or a class for expanded clones.

j_gene	d_gene	v_gene	abundance	CDR3nt	CDR3aa
TRBJ2-7	.	TRBV5-6	.	TGTGCCAGCAGACAGGGTTACCACGAGCAGTACTTC	CASRQGYHEQYF
TRBJ1-5	.	TRBV5-6	.	TGTGCCAGCAGCTTGGCCAGGGGAGCCAGCAATCAGCCCCAGCATTTT	CASSLARGASNQPQHF
TRBJ1-2	.	TRBV9	few	TGTGCCAGCGCGGCTAACTATGGCTACACCTTC	CASAANYGYTF
TRBJ2-3	TRBD1	TRBV7-9	.	TGTGCCAGTCACATCAGGGGGCAAACAGATACGCAGTATTTT	CASHIRGQTDTQYF
TRBJ2-5	TRBD1	TRBV7-3	.	TGTGCCAGCAGCTATGGGACAGTACAAGAGACCCAGTACTTC	CASSYGTVQETQYF
TRBJ2-3	.	TRBV14	few	TGTGCCAGCAGCCAAGATCAGGTAAGGGGAAATACGCAGTATTTT	CASSQDQVRGNTQYF
TRBJ2-3	.	TRBV5-1	.	TGCGCCAGCAGCTTGGGGGGGTCAGATACGCAGTATTTT	CASSLGGSDTQYF
TRBJ1-1	.	TRBV29-1	.	TGCAGCGCTGGGTGGACAGCTGAGAACACTGAAGCTTTCTTT	CSAGWTAENTEAFF
TRBJ1-5	TRBD1	TRBV7-6	.	TGTGCCAGCAGCCAGGACAGGGGAAGGAGTCAGCCCCAGCATTTT	CASSQDRGRSQPQHF
TRBJ1-1	.	TRBV30	.	TGTGCCTGGAGTGTCGGCCAGAGATTAAACACTGAAGCTTTCTTT	CAWSVGQRLNTEAFF
TRBJ1-1	.	TRBV7-6	.	TGTGCCAGCAGCTTGGACCCACTGAACACTGAAGCTTTCTTT	CASSLDPLNTEAFF
TRBJ2-1	.	TRBV11-2	.	TGTGCCAGCAGCTTAGCGGTCAGAAACAATGAGCAGTTCTTC	CASSLAVRNNEQFF
TRBJ1-5	.	TRBV6-1	.	TGTGCCAGCAGTGAAAGGGGGGGGGCTGGGAGTCAGCCCCAGCATTTT	CASSERGGAGSQPQHF
TRBJ2-7	TRBD1	TRBV11-3	few	TGTGCCAGCAGCCCCCGGGACAGGGACGAGCAGTACTTC	CASSPRDRDEQYF
TRBJ1-4	.	TRBV25-1	.	TGTGCCAGCAGTGAATTTTCCTTGGGTCCCCTGGATGAAAAACTGTTTTTT	CASSEFSLGPLDEKLFF
TRBJ2-7	TRBD1	TRBV7-2	.	TGTGCCAGCAGCCCCAGACAGGGGTACGAGCAGTACTTC	CASSPRQGYEQYF
TRBJ1-4	.	TRBV5-1	.	TGCGCCAGCAGCTTGGGACAGACAGCAACTAATGAAAAACTGTTTTTT	CASSLGQTATNEKLFF
TRBJ1-2	.	TRBV4-1	.	TGCGCCAGCAGCCAAGATACAGCAACCTACTATGGCTACACCTTC	CASSQDTATYYGYTF
TRBJ2-3	.	TRBV20-1	.	TGCAGTGCTAGGGGGGGAGATACGCAGTATTTT	CSARGGDTQYF
TRBJ2-3	TRBD2	TRBV5-1	.	TGCGCCAGCTCTACGGGGGGGCCTACAGATACGCAGTATTTT	CASSTGGPTDTQYF
TRBJ1-6	.	TRBV5-4	.	TGTGCCAGCAGCTTGGGCGGAATAACGAACTCACCCCTCCACTTT	CASSLGGITNSPLHF
TRBJ1-3	.	TRBV29-1	.	TGCAGCGCCGCGATCGGCCCCGGAGGGGACACCATATATTTT	CSAAIGPGGDTIYF
TRBJ1-1	TRBD1	TRBV27	.	TGTGCCAGCAGTCGACTACAGGGGGCAGGTTGGGCTGAAGCTTTCTTT	CASSRLQGAGWAEAFF
TRBJ2-2	.	TRBV11-3	.	TGTGCCAGCAGCTTTAGAGAGAGGGGAAACACCGGGGAGCTGTTTTTT	CASSFRERGNTGELFF
TRBJ2-6	TRBD1	TRBV18	.	TGTGCCAGCTCCCCCGGACAGGGGAAGTCTGGGGCCAACGTCCTGACTTTC	CASSPGQGKSGANVLTF
TRBJ2-7	TRBD2	TRBV5-1	.	TGCGCCAGCAGCTTAGGGACTAGCGGACGACTCTCCTACGAGCAGTACTTC	CASSLGTSGRLSYEQYF
TRBJ2-1	.	TRBV4-1	once	TGCGCCAGCAGCCCGCCCACCCCTGGACTGGGTGTGCAGTTCTTC	CASSPPTPGLGVQFF
TRBJ2-2	TRBD1	TRBV14	few	TGTGCCAGCAGCCCGACAGGGGGAGGCACCGGGGAGCTGTTTTTT	CASSPTGGGTGELFF
TRBJ1-5	.	TRBV5-1	few	TGCGCCAGCAGCTTGGATCAGCCCAATCAGCCCCAGCATTTT	CASSLDQPNQPQHF
TRBJ1-1	.	TRBV4-1	.	TGCGCCAGCAGCCCCTTTAGAGAGAACACTGAAGCTTTCTTT	CASSPFRENTEAFF
TRBJ2-1	TRBD2	TRBV6-1	.	TGTGCCAGCAGTGAAGGGACTAGCAACTACAATGAGCAGTTCTTC	CASSEGTSNYNEQFF
TRBJ1-1	.	TRBV6-5	.	TGTGCCAGCAGTTTTCATACAGGGTTGGGCACTGAAGCTTTCTTT	CASSFHTGLGTEAFF
TRBJ2-6	.	TRBV5-1	.	TGCGCCAGCAGCTTGGAGCGGGCCGGGTCCGGGGCCAACGTCCTGACTTTC	CASSLERAGSGANVLTF
TRBJ2-7	.	TRBV10-3	few	TGTGCCATCAGTGGGGGATCCTACGAGCAGTACTTC	CAISGGSYEQYF
TRBJ2-1	.	TRBV11-3	.	TGTGCCAGCAGCCTCTTATGGGATGAGCAGTTCTTC	CASSLLWDEQFF
TRBJ1-2	.	TRBV5-5	.	TGTGCCAGCAGCCCCCTGGCAGGGAACTATGGCTACACCTTC	CASSPLAGNYGYTF
TRBJ1-3	.	TRBV28	.	TGTGCCAGCTGCCTCCCTCAGTTAGGAGGCTTCTCGAGAAACACCATATATTTT	CASCLPQLGGFSRNTIYF